The clone carrying this T cell receptor beta chain was recorded a few times. Its antigen is not identified. No conserved phenylalanine or tryptophan is present at the end of the CDR3, so a read error is the likely explanation. PCR was performed a second time for about 7 to 12 cycles using a sample-barcoded 5' primer and a J-beta primer mix. TCRdb processed the 5' RACE reads anew with MiXCR; each CDR3 protein has one entry. This table holds over 450,000 distinct CDR3 sequences, around 24% found once. The entry originates in a study of blood T cells in healthy people across ages. Study-level findings and limits: Older age went with lower TCR beta diversity per million T cells, in a roughly linear way.

CDR1 is DFQATT, CDR2 SNEGSKA, per germline (reference sequence). CDR3 size: 12 residues. The sample was also reused in another study, on T cells of mothers and their children.

V and J are TRBV20-1 and TRBJ2-1; D not resolved. The end of the DNA aligns better with TRBJ2-5, so the J call may be wrong. Sequenced: blood. This TCR was sampled from a boy younger than 18 in good health. CDR3 DNA: TGCAGTGCTAGGGCCCCGCAAGAGACCCAGTACCTC. This gives the protein CSARAPQETQYL.